This entry lists 17 T cell receptor beta chains sequenced from one sample in a study of radiotherapy plus CTLA-4 blockade in lung cancer. Method: immunoSEQ multiplex PCR; TCRdb's copy keeps in-frame clones and lacks some. This sample has around 30,000 clones; 60% to 80% occur once, and the top ten carry around 4.5%. The material sequenced was peripheral blood, taken from a patient treated with radiotherapy plus ipilimumab. The receptors come from a human donor with non-small cell lung cancer whose response to radiotherapy plus ipilimumab could not be evaluated.

The rearrangement joins TRBV11-2 to TRBJ2-3, with D perhaps assigned TRBD1 or TRBD2 (5 bases each). Between the trimmed V and J ends, which lost 5 bases and 8 bases, there was a span of 17 bases. The CDR3 has 14 amino acids. CDR1 and CDR2 from the germline V gene are SGHAT and FQNNGV. The CDR3 coding sequence is TGTGCCAGCAGCCTAGCCTCCAGGGTATCTACGCAGTATTTT. Translation gives CASSLASRVSTQYF.

The CDR3 here is CAIRGDREQQYF. Here the CDR3 DNA reads TGTGCCATCAGGGGGGACAGGGAGCAGCAGTACTTC. The V gene is TRBV10-3, the J gene TRBJ2-5; 9 bases fit TRBD1. V lost 6 bases and J lost 11; bases outside the gene matches: 7. This CDR3 is 12 amino acids long. Germline CDR1 and CDR2: ENHRY and SYGVKD.

The gene calls are TRBV19 and TRBJ1-4; the D gene is possibly TRBD1 (5 bases). Germline V gives CDR1 LNHDA, CDR2 SQIVND (reference sequence). V lost 5 bases, J lost 0 bases, and 16 bases lay in between. This CDR3 has 17 amino acids. The CDR3 DNA sequence: TGTGCCAGTAGTCTACTCGATACAGGTGCAACTAATGAAAAACTGTTTTTT. Translation gives CASSLLDTGATNEKLFF.

In this sample, this clone turned up a few times. CDR3 bases: TGTGCCAGCAGTTTACCGGGAAAACCCTCCTACGAGCAGTACTTC. As protein: CASSLPGKPSYEQYF. V is TRBV28 and J is TRBJ2-7; D might be TRBD2 (5 bases). Germline CDR1 is MDHEN and CDR2 is SYDVKM. The CDR3 totals 15 residues. Trimming left V 2 bases short and J 0 bases short, with 11 bases between.

The rearrangement uses TRBV14 and TRBJ2-1; 12 bases map to TRBD2. The J segment lost 8 bases and the V segment lost 0 bases, leaving 14 bases of the junction unmatched. Germline V gene lookup returns CDR1 SGHDN and CDR2 FVKESK. The CDR3 totals 19 residues. The CDR3 DNA reads TGTGCCAGCAGCCAAGATTCTAGCGGGAGGGCCTGGGCTCCCCATGAGCAGTTCTTC. Amino acids: CASSQDSSGRAWAPHEQFF.

Only one count was recorded for this clone. V is TRBV5-6 and J is TRBJ1-4; D is unclear. The CDR3 loop spans 15 amino acids. V was pared by 1 base and J by 2 bases, with 9 bases between. Germline V CDR1 and CDR2: SGHDT, YYEEEE. The CDR3 DNA sequence: TGTGCCAGCAGCTTGATCGGACTCACTAATGAAAAACTGTTTTTT. Its translation: CASSLIGLTNEKLFF.

This clone has only a few counts. The J gene is TRBJ1-3, the V gene TRBV7-8; TRBD1 is a possible D gene (6 bases). The CDR3 runs 15 residues. CDR1 is SGHVS, CDR2 FQNEAQ, per germline. Trimming pared 5 bases from V and 1 base from J, leaving 12 bases between. DNA for the CDR3: TGTGCCAGCAGCGACGACAGGCGTTCTGGAAACACCATATATTTT. Protein sequence: CASSDDRRSGNTIYF. Variable domain in full (rest from reference TRBV7-8 and TRBJ1-3): GAGVSQSPRYKVAKRGQDVALRCDPISGHVSLFWYQQALGQGPEFLTYFQNEAQLDKSGLPSDRFFAERPEGSVSTLKIQRTQQEDSAVYLCASSDDRRSGNTIYFGEGSWLTVV.

This sequence joins TRBV28 and TRBJ2-7, with TRBD2 identical over 8 bases. Looked up from germline, CDR1 is MDHEN and CDR2 is SYDVKM. Trimming took 6 bases from V and 2 from J; bases not matched to a gene: 9. The CDR3 loop spans 15 amino acids. This CDR3 is CASRSSGGGTYEQYF. DNA of the CDR3: TGTGCCAGCAGAAGCTCTGGCGGGGGGACCTACGAGCAGTACTTC.

V is TRBV27 and J is TRBJ1-5, with D possibly matching TRBD1 (6 bases). This CDR3 is built from 15 residues. Trimming left V 2 bases short and J 2 bases short, with 10 bases between. Germline V gene data show CDR1 as MNHEY and CDR2 as SMNVEV (reference sequence). DNA of the CDR3: TGTGCCAGCAGTTTAAGGGAGGGGGGCAATCAGCCCCAGCATTTT. Its translation: CASSLREGGNQPQHF.

The chain is built from TRBV10-2 and TRBJ1-2, with D maybe TRBD1 (5 bases). V shed 3 bases and J shed 7 bases, with 21 bases lying between them. This CDR3 is built from 16 residues. Germline assignment: CDR1 WSHSY and CDR2 SAAADI. CDR3 protein: CASSDPAAFTGGGYTF. CDR3 nucleotide sequence: TGCGCCAGCAGTGACCCGGCGGCCTTCACCGGGGGTGGCTACACCTTC.

The V gene is TRBV19, the J gene TRBJ1-2; TRBD1 is a possible D gene (6 bases). This CDR3 comprises 12 residues. The germline CDR1 and CDR2 sequences are LNHDA and SQIVND (reference sequence). The V gene lost 5 bases and the J gene lost 3 bases, with 7 bases spanning the gap. CDR3 sequence: CASSYRDYGYTF. In DNA, the CDR3 is TGTGCCAGTAGTTACAGGGACTATGGCTACACCTTC.

The V and J genes are TRBV5-5 and TRBJ1-1, with TRBD1 as a possible D gene (5 bases). The CDR3 is 17 residues long. The germline CDR1 and CDR2 sequences are SGHKS and YYEKEE (reference sequence). Trimming removed 1 base from V and 0 bases from J, with 16 bases in between. The CDR3 sequence: CASSLRGGQLLNTEAFF. The CDR3 DNA reads TGTGCCAGCAGCTTGAGGGGCGGCCAATTGTTGAACACTGAAGCTTTCTTT.

The chain combines TRBV19 with TRBJ2-1; the D gene is possibly TRBD2 (7 bases). V lost 1 base and J lost 8, with 15 bases in between. CDR1 is LNHDA, CDR2 SQIVND, per germline (reference sequence). This CDR3 has 15 amino acids. CDR3 coding DNA: TGTGCCAGTAGTATAGGACAGGTCCGGGGGGATGAGCAGTTCTTC. It codes for CASSIGQVRGDEQFF.

V usage is TRBV30 and J usage is TRBJ1-4; D call uncertain. With 6 bases removed from V and 8 bases from J, the gap between germline ends came to 19 bases. CDR1 is GTSNPN and CDR2 is SVGIG in the germline V gene (reference sequence). The CDR3 contains 14 residues. The CDR3 sequence is CACAPGQGIEKLFF. CDR3 bases: TGTGCCTGTGCCCCGGGTCAAGGAATCGAAAAACTGTTTTTT.

This clone was observed a handful of times. This rearrangement joins TRBV28 to TRBJ2-7; D unclear. Looked up from germline, CDR1 is MDHEN and CDR2 is SYDVKM. V lost 4 bases, J lost 4 bases, and 14 bases lay in between. The CDR3 runs to 14 residues. The CDR3 DNA sequence: TGTGCCAGCAGTTCCCGTAAAACCCAGTACGAGCAGTACTTC. This translates into CASSSRKTQYEQYF.

The chain links TRBV7-2 to TRBJ2-3, with TRBD2 matching 8 bases. Trimming removed 4 bases from V and 8 bases from J; junction bases left unmatched: 11. CDR1 and CDR2 from the germline V gene are SGHTA and FQGNSA. CDR3 length equals 15 residues. CDR3 sequence: CASSSEGLGSGTQYF. The CDR3 DNA is TGTGCCAGCAGCTCTGAGGGACTAGGGTCGGGTACGCAGTATTTT.

This chain links TRBV30 with TRBJ1-5, with unresolved D. The CDR3 consists of 13 residues. CDR1 GTSNPN and CDR2 SVGIG come from the germline V gene (reference sequence). Trimming removed 0 bases at V and 5 bases at J, with 8 bases between. The DNA of the CDR3 is TGTGCCTGGAGTGTAAATCAGGATCAGCCCCAGCATTTT. As protein: CAWSVNQDQPQHF.